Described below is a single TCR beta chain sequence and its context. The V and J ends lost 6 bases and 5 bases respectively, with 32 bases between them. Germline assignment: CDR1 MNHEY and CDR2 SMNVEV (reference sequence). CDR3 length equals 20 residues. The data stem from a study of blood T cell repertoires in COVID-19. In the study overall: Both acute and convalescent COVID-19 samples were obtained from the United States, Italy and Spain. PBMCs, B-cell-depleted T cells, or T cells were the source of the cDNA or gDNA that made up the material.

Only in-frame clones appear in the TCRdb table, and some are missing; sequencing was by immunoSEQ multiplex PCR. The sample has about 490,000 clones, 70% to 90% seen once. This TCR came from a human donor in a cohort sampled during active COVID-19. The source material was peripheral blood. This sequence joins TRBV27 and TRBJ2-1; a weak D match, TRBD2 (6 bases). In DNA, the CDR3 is TGTGCCAGCAGGACAATAGTAGGGACTCCCGATCATTCCCCAAACAATGAGCAGTTCTTC. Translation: CASRTIVGTPDHSPNNEQFF.